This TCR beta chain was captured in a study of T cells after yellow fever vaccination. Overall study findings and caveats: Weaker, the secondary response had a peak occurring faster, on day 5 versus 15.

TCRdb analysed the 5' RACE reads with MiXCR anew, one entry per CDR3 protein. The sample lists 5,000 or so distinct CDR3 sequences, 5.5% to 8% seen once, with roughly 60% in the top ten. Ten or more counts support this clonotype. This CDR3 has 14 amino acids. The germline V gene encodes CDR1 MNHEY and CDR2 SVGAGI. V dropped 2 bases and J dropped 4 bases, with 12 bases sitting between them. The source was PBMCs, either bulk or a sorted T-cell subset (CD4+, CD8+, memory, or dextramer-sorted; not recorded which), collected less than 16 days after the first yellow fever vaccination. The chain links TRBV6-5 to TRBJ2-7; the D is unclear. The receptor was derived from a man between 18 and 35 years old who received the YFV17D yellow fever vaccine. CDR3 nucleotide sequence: TGTGCCAGCAGTTACCAGACACCTCAATACGAGCAGTACTTC. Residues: CASSYQTPQYEQYF.